The T cell receptor (beta chain) described here comes from a study of blood T cell repertoires in COVID-19. At the level of the study: Specimens from acute and convalescent COVID-19 originated in the United States, Italy and Spain. Sources were T cells, B-cell-depleted T cells, or PBMCs; the material itself was cDNA or gDNA.

Patients in Seattle were enrolled during active infection, then followed longitudinally. This table comes from immunoSEQ multiplex PCR, and its TCRdb copy is limited to in-frame clones, with some not included. The sample holds approximately 210,000 clones, around four fifths seen once. The CDR3 spans 15 residues. The V end was cut by 0 bases, the J end by 1 base, with 10 bases between. Germline values: CDR1 SGHDT, CDR2 YYEEEE. The specimen sequenced was peripheral blood. The source is an elderly woman with COVID-19, enrolled during active disease. This chain joins TRBV5-6 and TRBJ1-2; D is uncertain. CDR3 in DNA: TGTGCCAGCAGCTTGGCCTTAGTCCTTAACTATGGCTACACCTTC. Encoded protein: CASSLALVLNYGYTF.